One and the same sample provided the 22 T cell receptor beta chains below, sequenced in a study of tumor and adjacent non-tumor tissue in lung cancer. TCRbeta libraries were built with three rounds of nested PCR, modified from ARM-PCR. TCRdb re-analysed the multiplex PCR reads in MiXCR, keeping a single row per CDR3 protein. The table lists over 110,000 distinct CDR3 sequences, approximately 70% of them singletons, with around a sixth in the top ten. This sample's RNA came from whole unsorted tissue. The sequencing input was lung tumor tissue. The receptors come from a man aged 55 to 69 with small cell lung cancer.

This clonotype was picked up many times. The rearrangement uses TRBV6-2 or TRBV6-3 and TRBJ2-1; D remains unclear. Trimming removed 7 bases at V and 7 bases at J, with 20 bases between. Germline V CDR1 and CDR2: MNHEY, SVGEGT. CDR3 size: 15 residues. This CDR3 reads CASTNLRGVQNEQFF. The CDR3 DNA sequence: TGTGCCAGCACCAACCTTAGAGGAGTCCAAAATGAGCAGTTCTTC.

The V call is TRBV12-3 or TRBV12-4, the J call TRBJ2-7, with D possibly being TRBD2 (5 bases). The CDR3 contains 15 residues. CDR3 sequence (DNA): TGTACCAGCAAAGAACTGTGGACTGAATCCTACGAGCAGTACGTC. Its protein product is CTSKELWTESYEQYV.

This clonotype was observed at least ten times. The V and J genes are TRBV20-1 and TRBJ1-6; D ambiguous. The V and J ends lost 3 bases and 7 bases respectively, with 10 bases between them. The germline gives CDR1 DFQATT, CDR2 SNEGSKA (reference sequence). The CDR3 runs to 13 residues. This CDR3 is CSASLQPNSPLHF. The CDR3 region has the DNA TGCAGTGCTAGTCTGCAGCCAAATTCACCCCTCCACTTT.

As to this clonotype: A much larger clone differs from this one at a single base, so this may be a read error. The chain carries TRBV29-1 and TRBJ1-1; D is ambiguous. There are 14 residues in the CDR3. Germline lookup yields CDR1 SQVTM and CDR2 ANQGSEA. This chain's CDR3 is CRVARGPEDTEAFF. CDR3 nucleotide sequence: TGCAGAGTAGCCCGGGGTCCCGAGGATACTGAAGCTTTCTTT.

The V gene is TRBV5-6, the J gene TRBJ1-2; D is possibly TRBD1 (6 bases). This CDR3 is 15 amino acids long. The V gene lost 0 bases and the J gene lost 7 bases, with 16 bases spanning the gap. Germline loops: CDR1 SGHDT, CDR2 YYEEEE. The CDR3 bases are TGTGCCAGCAGCTTGGGGGACACCCACGGAGGTGGCTACACCTTC. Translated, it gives CASSLGDTHGGGYTF.

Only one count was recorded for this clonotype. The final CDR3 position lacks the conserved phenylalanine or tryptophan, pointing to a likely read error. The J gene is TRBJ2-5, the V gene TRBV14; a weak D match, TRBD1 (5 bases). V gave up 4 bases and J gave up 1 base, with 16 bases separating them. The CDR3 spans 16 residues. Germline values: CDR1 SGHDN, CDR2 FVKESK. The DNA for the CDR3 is TGTGCCAGCAGCCTGGGAAGAGACAGTAGCCAAGAGACCCAGTACTTA. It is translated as CASSLGRDSSQETQYL.

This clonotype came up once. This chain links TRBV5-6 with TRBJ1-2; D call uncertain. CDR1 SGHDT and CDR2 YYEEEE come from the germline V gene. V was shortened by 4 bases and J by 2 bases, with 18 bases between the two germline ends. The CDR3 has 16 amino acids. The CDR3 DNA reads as TGTGCCAGCAGCCCCGGTACAAGGAGTACAAACTATGGCTACACCTTC. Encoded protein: CASSPGTRSTNYGYTF. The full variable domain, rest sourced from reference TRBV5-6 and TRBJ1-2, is DAGVTQSPTHLIKTRGQQVTLRCSPKSGHDTVSWYQQALGQGPQFIFQYYEEEERQRGNFPDRFSGHQFPNYSSELNVNALLLGDSALYLCASSPGTRSTNYGYTFGSGTRLTVV.

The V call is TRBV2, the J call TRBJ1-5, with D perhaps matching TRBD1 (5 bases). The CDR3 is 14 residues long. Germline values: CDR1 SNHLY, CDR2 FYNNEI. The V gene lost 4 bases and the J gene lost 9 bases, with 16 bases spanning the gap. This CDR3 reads CASSVGGGGVPQHF. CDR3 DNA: TGTGCCAGCAGTGTGGGTGGCGGGGGAGTGCCCCAGCATTTT.

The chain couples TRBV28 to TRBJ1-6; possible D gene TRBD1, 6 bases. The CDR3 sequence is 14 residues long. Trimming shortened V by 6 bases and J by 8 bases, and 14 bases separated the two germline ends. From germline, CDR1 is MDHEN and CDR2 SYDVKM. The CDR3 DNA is TGTGCCAGCAGAGCAGGGGATACTTATTCACCCCTCCACTTT. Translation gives CASRAGDTYSPLHF.

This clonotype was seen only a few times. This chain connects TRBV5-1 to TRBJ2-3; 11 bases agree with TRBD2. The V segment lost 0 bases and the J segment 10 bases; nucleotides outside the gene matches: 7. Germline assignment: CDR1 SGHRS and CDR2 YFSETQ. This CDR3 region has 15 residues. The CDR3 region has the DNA TGCGCCAGCAGCTTGGAACTAGCGGGAGTTACGTCGCAGTATTTT. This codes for CASSLELAGVTSQYF.

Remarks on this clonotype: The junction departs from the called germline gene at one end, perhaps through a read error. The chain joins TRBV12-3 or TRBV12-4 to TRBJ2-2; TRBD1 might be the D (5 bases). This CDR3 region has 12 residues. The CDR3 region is CASSLGVGELIF. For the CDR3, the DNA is TGTGCCAGCAGTCTAGGGGTCGGTGAGCTGATTTTT.

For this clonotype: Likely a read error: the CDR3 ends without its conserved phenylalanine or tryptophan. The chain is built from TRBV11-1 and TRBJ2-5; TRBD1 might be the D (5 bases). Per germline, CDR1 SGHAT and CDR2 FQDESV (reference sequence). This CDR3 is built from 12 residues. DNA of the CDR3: TGTGCCGGCAGCTCCTCAGGGGAGACCCAGTACTTA. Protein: CAGSSSGETQYL.

The CDR3 DNA sequence: TGTGCCAGCGCCCCCTTAGCCAAAAACATTCAGTACTTC. Encoded protein: CASAPLAKNIQYF. V usage is TRBV2 and J usage is TRBJ2-4; D gene unclear. Trimming stripped 8 bases from V and 0 bases from J, with 8 bases between. CDR1 and CDR2 (germline): SNHLY, FYNNEI. This CDR3 is 13 amino acids long. Combining the CDR3 with reference TRBV2 and TRBJ2-4 gives the whole variable domain EPEVTQTPSHQVTQMGQEVILRCVPISNHLYFYWYRQILGQKVEFLVSFYNNEISEKSEIFDDQFSVERPDGSNFTLKIRSTKLEDSAMYFCASAPLAKNIQYFGAGTRLSVL.

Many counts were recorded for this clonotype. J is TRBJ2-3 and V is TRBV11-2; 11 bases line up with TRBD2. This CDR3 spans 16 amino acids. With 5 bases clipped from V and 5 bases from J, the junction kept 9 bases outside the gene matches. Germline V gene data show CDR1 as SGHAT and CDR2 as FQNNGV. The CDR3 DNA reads TGTGCCAGCAGCCGGAGGGCACTAGCGGGAGTAGATACGCAGTATTTT. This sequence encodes CASSRRALAGVDTQYF.

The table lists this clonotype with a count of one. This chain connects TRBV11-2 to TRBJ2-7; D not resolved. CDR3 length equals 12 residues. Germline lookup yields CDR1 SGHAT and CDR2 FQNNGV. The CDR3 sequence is CASSFPLSELYV. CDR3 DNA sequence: TGTGCCAGCAGCTTCCCGTTAAGCGAGCTGTACGTC.

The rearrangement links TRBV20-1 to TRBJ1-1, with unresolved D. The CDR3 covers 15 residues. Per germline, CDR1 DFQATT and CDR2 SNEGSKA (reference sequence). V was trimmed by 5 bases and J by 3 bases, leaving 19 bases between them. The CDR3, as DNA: TGCAGTGCTCCGGGCCGGAGGATTGGAGACACTGAAGCTTTCTTT. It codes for CSAPGRRIGDTEAFF.

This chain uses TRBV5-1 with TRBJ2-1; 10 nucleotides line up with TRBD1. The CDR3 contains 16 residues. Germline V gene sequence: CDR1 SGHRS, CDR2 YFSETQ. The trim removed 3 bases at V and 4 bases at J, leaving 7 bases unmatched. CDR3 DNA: TGCGCCAGCAGCTCCGATCCGGGACAGGGGTACAATGAGCAGTTCTTC. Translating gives CASSSDPGQGYNEQFF. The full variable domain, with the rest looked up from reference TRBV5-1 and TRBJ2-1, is KAGVTQTPRYLIKTRGQQVTLSCSPISGHRSVSWYQQTPGQGLQFLFEYFSETQRNKGNFPGRFSGRQFSNSRSEMNVSTLELGDSALYLCASSSDPGQGYNEQFFGPGTRLTVL.

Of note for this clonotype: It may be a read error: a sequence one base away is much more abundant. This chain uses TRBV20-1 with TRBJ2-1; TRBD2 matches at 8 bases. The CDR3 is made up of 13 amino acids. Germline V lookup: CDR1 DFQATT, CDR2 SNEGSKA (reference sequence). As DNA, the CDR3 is TGCAATGCTAGTAAGCGGGAGTTCGGTGAGCAGTTCTTC. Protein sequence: CNASKREFGEQFF.

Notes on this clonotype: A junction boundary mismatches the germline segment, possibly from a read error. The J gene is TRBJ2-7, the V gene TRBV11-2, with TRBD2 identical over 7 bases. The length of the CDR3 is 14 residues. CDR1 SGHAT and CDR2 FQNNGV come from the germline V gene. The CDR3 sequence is CASSRLAAGGEHYF. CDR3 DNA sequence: TGTGCCAGCAGCAGACTTGCGGCTGGGGGGGAGCACTACTTC.

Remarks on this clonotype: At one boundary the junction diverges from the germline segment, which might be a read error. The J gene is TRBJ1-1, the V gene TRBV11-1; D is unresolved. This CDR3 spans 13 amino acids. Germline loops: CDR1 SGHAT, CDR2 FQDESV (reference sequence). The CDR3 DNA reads TGTGCCAGCCGAGCCCATACGAACATTGAAGCTTTCTTT. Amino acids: CASRAHTNIEAFF. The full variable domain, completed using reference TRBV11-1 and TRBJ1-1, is EAEVAQSPRYKITEKSQAVAFWCDPISGHATLYWYRQILGQGPELLVQFQDESVVDDSQLPKDRFSAERLKGVDSTLKIQPAELGDSAMYLCASRAHTNIEAFFGQGTRLTVV.

The CDR3 here is CSALFPDTQYF. DNA of the CDR3: TGCAGCGCCCTATTCCCAGATACGCAGTATTTT. This chain joins TRBV29-1 and TRBJ2-3; no clear D gene. In germline, CDR1 is SQVTM, CDR2 ANQGSEA. CDR3 length: 11 amino acids. Trimming took 7 bases from V and 4 from J, leaving 9 bases between them.

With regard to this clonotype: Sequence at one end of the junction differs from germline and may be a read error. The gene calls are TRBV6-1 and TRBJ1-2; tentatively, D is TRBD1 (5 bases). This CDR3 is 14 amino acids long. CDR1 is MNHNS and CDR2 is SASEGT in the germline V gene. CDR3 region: CATHKTVKVYGYTF. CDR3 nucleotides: TGTGCCACCCATAAGACAGTGAAGGTCTATGGCTACACATTC.